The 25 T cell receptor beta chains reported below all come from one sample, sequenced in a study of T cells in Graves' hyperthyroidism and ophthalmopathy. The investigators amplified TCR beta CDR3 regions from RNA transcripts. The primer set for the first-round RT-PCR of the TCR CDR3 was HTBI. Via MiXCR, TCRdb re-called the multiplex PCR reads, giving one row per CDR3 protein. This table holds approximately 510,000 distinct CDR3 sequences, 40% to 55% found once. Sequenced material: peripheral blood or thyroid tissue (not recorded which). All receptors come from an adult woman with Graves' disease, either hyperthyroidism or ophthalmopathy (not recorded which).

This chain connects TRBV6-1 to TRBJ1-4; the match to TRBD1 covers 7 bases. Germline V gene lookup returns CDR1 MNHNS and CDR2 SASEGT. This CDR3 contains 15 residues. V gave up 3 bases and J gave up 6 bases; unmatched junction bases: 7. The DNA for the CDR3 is TGTGCCAGCAGTGACCACAGGGGTCGATATGAAAAACTGTTTTTT. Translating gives CASSDHRGRYEKLFF.

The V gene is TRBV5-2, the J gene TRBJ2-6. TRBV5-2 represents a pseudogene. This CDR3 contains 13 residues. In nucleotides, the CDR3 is TGTGCCAGCAAGGAGTCTGGGGCCAACGTCCTGACTTTC. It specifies CASKESGANVLTF.

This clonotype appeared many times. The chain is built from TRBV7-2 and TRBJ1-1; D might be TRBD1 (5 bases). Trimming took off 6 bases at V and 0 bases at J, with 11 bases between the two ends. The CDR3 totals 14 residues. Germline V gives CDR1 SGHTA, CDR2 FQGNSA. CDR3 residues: CASSRRVMNTEAFF. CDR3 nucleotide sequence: TGTGCCAGCAGTCGCAGGGTTATGAACACTGAAGCTTTCTTT.

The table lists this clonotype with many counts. The CDR3 sequence: CASSSGQGNQPQHF. CDR3 DNA: TGCGCCAGCAGCTCGGGACAGGGAAATCAGCCCCAGCATTTT. This rearrangement joins TRBV5-1 to TRBJ1-5, with 9 bases that match TRBD1. The trim removed 3 bases at V and 4 bases at J, leaving 2 bases unmatched. The CDR3 has 14 amino acids. Germline V gene data show CDR1 as SGHRS and CDR2 as YFSETQ.

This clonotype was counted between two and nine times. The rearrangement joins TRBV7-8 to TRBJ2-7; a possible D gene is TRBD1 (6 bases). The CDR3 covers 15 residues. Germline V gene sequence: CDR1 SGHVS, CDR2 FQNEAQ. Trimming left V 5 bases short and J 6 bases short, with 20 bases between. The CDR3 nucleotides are TGTGCCAGCAGCGATGGGGACAACCAGTGGGTCGAGCAGTACTTC. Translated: CASSDGDNQWVEQYF.

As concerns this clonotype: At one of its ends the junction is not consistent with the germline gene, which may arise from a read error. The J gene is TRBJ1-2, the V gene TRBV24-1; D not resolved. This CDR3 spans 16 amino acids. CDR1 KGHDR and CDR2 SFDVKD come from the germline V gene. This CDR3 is CASSSLLGPINYGYTF. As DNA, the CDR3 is TGTGCCAGCAGTTCCCTACTCGGACCGATCAACTATGGCTACACCTTC.

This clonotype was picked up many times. The CDR3 region has the DNA TGTGCCAGCACCTTATCCGGGAACACCGGGGAGCTGTTTTTT. Protein product: CASTLSGNTGELFF. The chain couples TRBV12-3 or TRBV12-4 to TRBJ2-2; no firm D call. The CDR3 extends over 14 amino acids. Trimming shortened V by 7 bases and J by 1 base, and 10 bases separated the two germline ends.

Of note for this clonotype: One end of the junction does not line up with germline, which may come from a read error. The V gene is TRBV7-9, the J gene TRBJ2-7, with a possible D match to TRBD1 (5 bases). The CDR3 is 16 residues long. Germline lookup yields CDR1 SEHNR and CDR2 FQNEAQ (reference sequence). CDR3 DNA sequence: TGTGTCAGCAGCGTTGGCGGCCTCAGGGTAGACACGAAGCAGTACTTC. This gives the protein CVSSVGGLRVDTKQYF.

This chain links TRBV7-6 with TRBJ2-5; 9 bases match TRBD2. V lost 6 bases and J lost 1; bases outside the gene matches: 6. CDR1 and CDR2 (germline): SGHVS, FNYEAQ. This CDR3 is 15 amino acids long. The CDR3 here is CASRQLAGFQETQYF. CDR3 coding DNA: TGTGCCAGCAGACAACTAGCGGGTTTCCAAGAGACCCAGTACTTC.

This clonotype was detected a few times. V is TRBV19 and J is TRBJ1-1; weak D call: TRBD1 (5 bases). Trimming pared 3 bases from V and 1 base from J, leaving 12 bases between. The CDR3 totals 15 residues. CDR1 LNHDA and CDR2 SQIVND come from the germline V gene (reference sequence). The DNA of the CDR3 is TGTGCCAGTAGTATGATCGACAGACAGAACACTGAAGCTTTCTTT. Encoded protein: CASSMIDRQNTEAFF.

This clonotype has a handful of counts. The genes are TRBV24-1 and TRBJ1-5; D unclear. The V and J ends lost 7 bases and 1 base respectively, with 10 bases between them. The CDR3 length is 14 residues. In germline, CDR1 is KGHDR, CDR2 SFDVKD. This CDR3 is CATSRSASNQPQHF. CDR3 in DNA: TGTGCCACCAGCCGGTCAGCCAGCAATCAGCCCCAGCATTTT.

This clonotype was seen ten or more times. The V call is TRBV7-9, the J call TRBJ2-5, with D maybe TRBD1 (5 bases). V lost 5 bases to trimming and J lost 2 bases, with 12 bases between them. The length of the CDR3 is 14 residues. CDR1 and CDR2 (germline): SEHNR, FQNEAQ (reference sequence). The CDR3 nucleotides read TGTGCCAGCAGCAGGATGCAGGGACAAGAGACCCAGTACTTC. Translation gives CASSRMQGQETQYF.

CDR3 coding DNA: TGCAGCGTTGCGGAACCAACCGGGGAGCTGTTTTTT. Its protein product is CSVAEPTGELFF. The chain employs TRBV29-1 and TRBJ2-2; no clear D. There are 12 residues in the CDR3. The germline V and J ends were trimmed by 4 bases and 5 bases, with 8 bases remaining between them. Germline V gene sequence: CDR1 SQVTM, CDR2 ANQGSEA.

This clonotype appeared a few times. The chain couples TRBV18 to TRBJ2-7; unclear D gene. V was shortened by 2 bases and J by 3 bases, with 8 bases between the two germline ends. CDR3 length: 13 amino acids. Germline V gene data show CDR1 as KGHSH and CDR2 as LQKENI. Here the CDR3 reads CASSPETDYEQYF. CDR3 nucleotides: TGTGCCAGCTCACCAGAGACCGACTACGAGCAGTACTTC.

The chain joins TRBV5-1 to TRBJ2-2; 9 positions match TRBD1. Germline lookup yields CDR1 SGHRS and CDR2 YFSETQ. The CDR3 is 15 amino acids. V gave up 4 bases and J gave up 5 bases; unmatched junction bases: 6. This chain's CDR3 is CASSVGQGWTGELFF. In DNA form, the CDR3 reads TGCGCCAGCAGCGTGGGACAGGGATGGACCGGGGAGCTGTTTTTT.

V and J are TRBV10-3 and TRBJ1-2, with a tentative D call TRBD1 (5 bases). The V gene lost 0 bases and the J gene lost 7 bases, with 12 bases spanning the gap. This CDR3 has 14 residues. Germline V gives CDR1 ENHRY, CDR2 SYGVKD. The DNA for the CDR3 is TGTGCCATCAGTGAGTCTGACAGCTGGGGTGGCTACACCTTC. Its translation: CAISESDSWGGYTF.

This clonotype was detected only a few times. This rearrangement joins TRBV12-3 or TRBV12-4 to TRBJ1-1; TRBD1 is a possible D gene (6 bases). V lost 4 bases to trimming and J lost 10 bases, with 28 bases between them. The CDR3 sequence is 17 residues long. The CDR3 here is CASSSTGLLRASVGAFF. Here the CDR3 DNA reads TGTGCCAGCAGTTCAACAGGGTTGCTTAGGGCGTCGGTCGGAGCTTTCTTT.

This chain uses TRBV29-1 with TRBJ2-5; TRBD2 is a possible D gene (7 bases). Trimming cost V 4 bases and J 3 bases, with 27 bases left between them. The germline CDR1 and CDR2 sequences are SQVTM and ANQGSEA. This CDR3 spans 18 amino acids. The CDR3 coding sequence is TGCAGCGTTGTACCGCTGGCCTGGCGGGGAGGGGGAAAAGAGACCCAGTACTTC. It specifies CSVVPLAWRGGGKETQYF.

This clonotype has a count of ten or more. In DNA form, the CDR3 reads TGTGCCAGCAGCCAAGAGCCCCAGGAGCCCTATGGCTACACCTTC. Protein: CASSQEPQEPYGYTF. The chain couples TRBV4-2 to TRBJ1-2; no firm D call. The CDR3 totals 15 residues. Germline CDR1 and CDR2: LGHNA and YNFKEQ. V was clipped by 0 bases and J by 4 bases, with 12 bases between them.

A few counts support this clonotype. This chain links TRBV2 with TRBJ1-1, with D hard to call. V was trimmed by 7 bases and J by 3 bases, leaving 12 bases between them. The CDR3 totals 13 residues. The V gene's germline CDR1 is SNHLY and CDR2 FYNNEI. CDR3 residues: CASTMEGYTEAFF. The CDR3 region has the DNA TGTGCCAGCACCATGGAAGGGTACACTGAAGCTTTCTTT.

Written as DNA, the CDR3 is TGTGCCAGCAGCTTCTCGGACCTTAAGACAGGCCGTAATTCACCCCTCCACTTT. This encodes CASSFSDLKTGRNSPLHF. V usage is TRBV7-9 and J usage is TRBJ1-6, with a weak D call TRBD1 (6 bases). The CDR3 has 18 residues. Germline values: CDR1 SEHNR, CDR2 FQNEAQ (reference sequence). The V end was cut by 3 bases, the J end by 6 bases, with 21 bases between. Full variable domain (outside the CDR3, taken from reference TRBV7-9 and TRBJ1-6): DTGVSQNPRHKITKRGQNVTFRCDPISEHNRLYWYRQTLGQGPEFLTYFQNEAQLEKSRLLSDRFSAERPKGSFSTLEIQRTEQGDSAMYLCASSFSDLKTGRNSPLHFGNGTRLTVT.

This CDR3 reads CASSVVQADTEAFF. As DNA, the CDR3 is TGTGCCAGCAGCGTAGTACAGGCGGACACTGAAGCTTTCTTT. This chain links TRBV7-9 with TRBJ1-1; perhaps TRBD1 as D (5 bases). Germline loops: CDR1 SEHNR, CDR2 FQNEAQ (reference sequence). The length of the CDR3 is 14 residues. V lost 5 bases, J lost 3 bases, and 13 bases lay in between.

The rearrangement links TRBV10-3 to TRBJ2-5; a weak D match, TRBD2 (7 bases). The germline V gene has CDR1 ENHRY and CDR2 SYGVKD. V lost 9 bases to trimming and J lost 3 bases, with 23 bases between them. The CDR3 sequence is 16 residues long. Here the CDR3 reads CAITERGGGQKETQYF. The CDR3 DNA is TGTGCCATAACTGAGAGGGGAGGGGGACAAAAAGAGACCCAGTACTTC.

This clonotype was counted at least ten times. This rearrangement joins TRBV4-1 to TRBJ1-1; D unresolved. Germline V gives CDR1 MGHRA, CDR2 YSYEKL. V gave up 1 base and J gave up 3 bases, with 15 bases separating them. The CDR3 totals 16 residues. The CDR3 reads CASSQGRAPRDTEAFF. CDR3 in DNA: TGCGCCAGCAGCCAAGGCCGGGCCCCCCGCGACACTGAAGCTTTCTTT.

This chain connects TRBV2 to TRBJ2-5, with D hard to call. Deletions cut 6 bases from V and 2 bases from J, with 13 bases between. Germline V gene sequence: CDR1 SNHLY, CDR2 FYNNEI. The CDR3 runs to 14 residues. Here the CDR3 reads CASSRTGWQETQYF. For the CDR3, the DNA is TGTGCCAGCAGCAGGACCGGGTGGCAAGAGACCCAGTACTTC.